This TCR beta chain was retrieved from a study of blood T cell repertoires in COVID-19. As processed by the authors: From reference gene primer amplification, estimates of nucleated cell counts were derived. Clones were sequenced by immunoSEQ multiplex PCR, and TCRdb holds only the in-frame ones, with some missing. The D gene and trimming were derived from the DNA, and the V and J assignments and clone size from that table. The repertoire holds a few hundred thousand clones, with 85% as singletons. V was trimmed by 3 bases and J by 2 bases, leaving 7 bases between them. The germline V gene encodes CDR1 SEHNR and CDR2 FQNEAQ (reference sequence). The CDR3 covers 13 residues. Individuals drawn from around 24 US areas were about 18 to 100 years old. Exposed enrollees had met someone with a PCR-confirmed or clinician-diagnosed COVID-19 case at some point within the 2 weeks before study entry.

What was sequenced was PBMCs or T cells enriched from blood (not recorded which). The chain is built from TRBV7-9 and TRBJ1-2; unclear D gene. The receptor comes from a woman between 45 and 60 years old who had been exposed to COVID-19. The CDR3 DNA reads TGTGCCAGCAGCTTGGCGGCCAACTATGGCTACACCTTC. It specifies CASSLAANYGYTF.